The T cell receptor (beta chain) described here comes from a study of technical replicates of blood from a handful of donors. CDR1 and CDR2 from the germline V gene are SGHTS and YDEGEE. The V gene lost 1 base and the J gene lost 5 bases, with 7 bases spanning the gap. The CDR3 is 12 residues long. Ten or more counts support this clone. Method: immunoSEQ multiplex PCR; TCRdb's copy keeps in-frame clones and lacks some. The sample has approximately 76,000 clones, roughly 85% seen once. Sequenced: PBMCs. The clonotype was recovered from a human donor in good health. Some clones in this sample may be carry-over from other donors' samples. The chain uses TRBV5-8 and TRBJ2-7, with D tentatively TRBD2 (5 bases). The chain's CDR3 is CASSLWRDEQYF. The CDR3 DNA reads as TGTGCCAGCAGCTTGTGGCGGGACGAGCAGTACTTC.